This entry is about one T cell receptor (beta chain). Using immunoSEQ multiplex PCR, the repertoire was profiled, and TCRdb retains in-frame clones only, with some absent. The table shows over 100,000 clones, with 90% to 95% occurring only once. This CDR3 has 16 amino acids. CDR1 is MDHEN, CDR2 SYDVKM, per germline. The germline V and J ends were trimmed by 6 bases and 8 bases, with 20 bases remaining between them. This entry comes from a study of control samples from healthy donors and cancer patients. The V call is TRBV28, the J call TRBJ1-6; TRBD1 might be the D (5 bases). The origin of this receptor is a woman aged 18-29 years in good health. Sequences were obtained from blood. The CDR3 protein is CASSRARVLGDSPLHF. The CDR3 DNA is TGTGCCAGCAGCCGCGCTAGGGTCTTGGGGGATTCACCCCTCCACTTT. Full variable domain (rest looked up from reference TRBV28 and TRBJ1-6): DVKVTQSSRYLVKRTGEKVFLECVQDMDHENMFWYRQDPGLGLRLIYFSYDVKMKEKGDIPEGYSVSREKKERFSLILESASTNQTSMYLCASSRARVLGDSPLHFGNGTRLTVT.